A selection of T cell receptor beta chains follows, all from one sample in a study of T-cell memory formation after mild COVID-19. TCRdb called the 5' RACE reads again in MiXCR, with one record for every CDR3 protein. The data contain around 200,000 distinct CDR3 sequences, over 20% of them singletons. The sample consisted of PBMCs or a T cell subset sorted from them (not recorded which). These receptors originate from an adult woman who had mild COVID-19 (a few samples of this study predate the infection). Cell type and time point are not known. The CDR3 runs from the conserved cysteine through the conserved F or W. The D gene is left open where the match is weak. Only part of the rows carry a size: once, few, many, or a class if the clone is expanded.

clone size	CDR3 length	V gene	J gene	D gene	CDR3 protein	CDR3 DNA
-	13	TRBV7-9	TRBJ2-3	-	CAIRFGGTDTQYF	TGTGCCATCCGGTTCGGAGGAACAGATACGCAGTATTTT
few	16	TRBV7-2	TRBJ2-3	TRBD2	CASSLATSGGTDTQYF	TGTGCCAGCAGCTTAGCGACCAGCGGGGGGACAGATACGCAGTATTTT
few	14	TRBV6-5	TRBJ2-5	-	CASSYMGGGETQYF	TGTGCCAGCAGTTACATGGGAGGAGGAGAGACCCAGTACTTC
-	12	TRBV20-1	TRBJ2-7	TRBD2	CSAPGLANEQYF	TGCAGTGCGCCGGGACTAGCGAACGAGCAGTACTTC
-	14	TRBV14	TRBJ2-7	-	CASSQYQGGYEQYF	TGTGCCAGCAGCCAATATCAGGGAGGCTACGAGCAGTACTTC
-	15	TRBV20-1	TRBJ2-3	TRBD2	CSASPLAGFTDTQYF	TGCAGTGCTAGCCCCCTAGCGGGGTTTACAGATACGCAGTATTTT
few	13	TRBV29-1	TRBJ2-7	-	CSVAEGGPYEQYF	TGCAGCGTTGCTGAAGGGGGGCCCTACGAGCAGTACTTC
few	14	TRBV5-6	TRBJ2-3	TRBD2	CASSLRLAGALKYF	TGTGCCAGCAGCTTACGACTAGCGGGGGCCCTGAAGTATTTT
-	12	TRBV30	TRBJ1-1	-	CAWSRAVTEAFF	TGTGCCTGGAGTAGGGCAGTCACTGAAGCTTTCTTT
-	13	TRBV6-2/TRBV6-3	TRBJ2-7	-	CASQKPSAYEQYF	TGTGCCAGCCAGAAACCATCCGCCTACGAGCAGTACTTC
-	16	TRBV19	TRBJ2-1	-	CASSIPQGSSYNEQFF	TGTGCCAGTAGTATTCCCCAGGGGAGCTCCTACAATGAGCAGTTCTTC
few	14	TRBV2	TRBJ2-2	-	CASNSRGNTGELFF	TGTGCCAGCAACAGCCGGGGAAACACCGGGGAGCTGTTTTTT
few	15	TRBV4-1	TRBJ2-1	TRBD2	CASSLSGGPPNEQFF	TGCGCCAGCAGCCTGAGCGGGGGCCCGCCCAATGAGCAGTTCTTC
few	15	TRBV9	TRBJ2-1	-	CASSVDGGAGNEQFF	TGTGCCAGCAGCGTAGATGGGGGGGCTGGAAATGAGCAGTTCTTC
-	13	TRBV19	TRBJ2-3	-	CASSIFVLDTQYF	TGTGCCAGTAGTATATTTGTCTTAGATACGCAGTATTTT
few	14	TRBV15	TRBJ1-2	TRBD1	CATSHRGSHYGYTF	TGTGCCACCAGCCACAGGGGATCTCACTATGGCTACACCTTC
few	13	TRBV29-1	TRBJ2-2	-	CSVVSGNTGELFF	TGCAGCGTTGTGAGCGGTAACACCGGGGAGCTGTTTTTT
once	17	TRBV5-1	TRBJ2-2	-	CASSLESGDSNTGELFF	TGCGCCAGCAGCTTGGAATCCGGGGACTCGAACACCGGGGAGCTGTTTTTT
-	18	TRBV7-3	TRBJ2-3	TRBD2	CASSLTGTSGGDTDTQYF	TGTGCCAGCAGCTTAACTGGGACTAGCGGGGGGGACACAGATACGCAGTATTTT
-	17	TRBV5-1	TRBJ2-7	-	CASSLFGVVVPPDEQYF	TGCGCCAGCAGCTTGTTCGGGGTGGTAGTCCCGCCGGACGAGCAGTACTTC
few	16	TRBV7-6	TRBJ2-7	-	CASSSEPGQRAYEQYF	TGTGCCAGCAGCTCGGAACCGGGACAGCGGGCTTACGAGCAGTACTTC
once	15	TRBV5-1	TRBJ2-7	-	CASSETPTDYYEQYF	TGCGCCAGCAGCGAAACTCCGACAGACTACTACGAGCAGTACTTC
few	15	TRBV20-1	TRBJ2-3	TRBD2	CSAPPLAGGVDTQYF	TGCAGTGCTCCGCCCTTAGCGGGGGGGGTAGATACGCAGTATTTT
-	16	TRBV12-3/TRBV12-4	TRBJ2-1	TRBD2	CASSLLAGGLSNEQFF	TGTGCCAGCAGTTTACTAGCGGGAGGTTTAAGCAATGAGCAGTTCTTC
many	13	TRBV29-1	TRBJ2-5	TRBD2	CSVAGTSEETQYF	TGCAGCGTCGCCGGGACTAGCGAAGAGACCCAGTACTTC
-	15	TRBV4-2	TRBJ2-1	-	CASSQDGTASNEQFF	TGTGCCAGCAGCCAAGATGGAACAGCTTCTAATGAGCAGTTCTTC
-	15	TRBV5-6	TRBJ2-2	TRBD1	CASSSGTGLTGELFF	TGTGCCAGCAGCTCCGGGACAGGGCTCACCGGGGAGCTGTTTTTT
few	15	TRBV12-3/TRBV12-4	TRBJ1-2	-	CASSLGRSNNYGYTF	TGTGCCAGCAGCTTGGGACGCTCAAACAACTATGGCTACACCTTC
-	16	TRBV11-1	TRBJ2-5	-	CASSLQYHGLGETQYF	TGTGCCAGCAGCTTACAGTATCATGGACTGGGAGAGACCCAGTACTTC
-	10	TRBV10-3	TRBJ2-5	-	CAISQETQYF	TGTGCCATCAGCCAGGAGACCCAGTACTTC
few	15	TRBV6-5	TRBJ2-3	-	CASSYSQSGTDTQYF	TGTGCCAGCAGTTACTCACAGTCGGGCACAGATACGCAGTATTTT
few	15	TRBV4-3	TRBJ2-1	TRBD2	CASSLGRAITDEQFF	TGCGCCAGCAGCCTAGGGAGGGCCATTACGGATGAGCAGTTCTTC
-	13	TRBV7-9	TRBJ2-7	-	CASSSDLTYEQYF	TGTGCCAGCAGCTCCGACCTGACTTACGAGCAGTACTTC
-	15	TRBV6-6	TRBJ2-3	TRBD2	CASREIGSGADTQYF	TGTGCCAGCAGGGAAATCGGGAGCGGGGCAGATACGCAGTATTTT
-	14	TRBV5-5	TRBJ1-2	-	CASSLGDGNYGYTF	TGTGCCAGCAGCTTGGGGGACGGCAACTATGGCTACACCTTC
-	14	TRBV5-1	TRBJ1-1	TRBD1	CASSDGTVNTEAFF	TGCGCCAGCAGCGATGGGACAGTGAACACTGAAGCTTTCTTT
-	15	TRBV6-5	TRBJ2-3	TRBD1	CASSYLGQTTDTQYF	TGTGCCAGCAGTTACCTGGGACAGACCACAGATACGCAGTATTTT
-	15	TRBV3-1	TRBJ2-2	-	CASTEGGPGTGELFF	TGTGCCAGCACCGAGGGGGGACCGGGCACCGGGGAGCTGTTTTTT
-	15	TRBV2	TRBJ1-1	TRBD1	CASIPPGQMNTEAFF	TGTGCCAGCATCCCCCCGGGACAGATGAACACTGAAGCTTTCTTT
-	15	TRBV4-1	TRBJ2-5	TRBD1	CASSQVRGLQETQYF	TGCGCCAGCAGCCAAGTTAGGGGGCTACAAGAGACCCAGTACTTC
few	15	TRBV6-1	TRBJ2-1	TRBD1	CASSVDRGLYNEQFF	TGTGCCAGCAGTGTGGACAGGGGGCTTTACAATGAGCAGTTCTTC
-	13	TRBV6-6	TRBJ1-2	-	CASSYSPANGYTF	TGTGCCAGCAGTTACTCTCCCGCCAATGGCTACACCTTC
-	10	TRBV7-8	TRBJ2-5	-	CASSSETQYF	TGTGCCAGCAGCTCCGAAACCCAGTACTTC
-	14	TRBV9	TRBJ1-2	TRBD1	CASSVVSDRASYTF	TGTGCCAGCAGCGTAGTCTCGGACAGGGCTAGCTACACCTTC
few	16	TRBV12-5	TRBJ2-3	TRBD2	CASGPIQGTSADTQYF	TGTGCTAGTGGCCCCATTCAAGGGACTAGCGCAGATACGCAGTATTTT
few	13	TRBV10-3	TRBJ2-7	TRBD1	CAIGTGSSYEQYF	TGTGCCATCGGGACAGGATCCTCCTACGAGCAGTACTTC
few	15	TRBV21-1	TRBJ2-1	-	CASSKASGRAYEQFF	TGTGCCAGCAGCAAAGCTAGCGGGAGGGCCTATGAGCAGTTCTTC
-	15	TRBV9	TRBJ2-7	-	CASSVAHGQNYEQYF	TGTGCCAGCAGCGTAGCTCATGGACAGAACTACGAGCAGTACTTC
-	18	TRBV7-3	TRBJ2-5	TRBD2	CASSLIRGLAGSQETQYF	TGTGCCAGCAGCTTAATTAGGGGACTAGCGGGATCCCAAGAGACCCAGTACTTC
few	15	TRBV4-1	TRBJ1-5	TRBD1	CASSPVGQGYQPQHF	TGCGCCAGCAGCCCTGTAGGACAGGGCTATCAGCCCCAGCATTTT